The clone carrying this T cell receptor (beta chain) was counted many times. What was amplified from RNA transcripts were TCR beta CDR3 regions. The TCR CDR3 first-round RT-PCR relied on the HTBI primer set. TCRdb redid the calling of the multiplex PCR reads with MiXCR, one entry per CDR3 protein. The table has 350,000 or so distinct CDR3 sequences, roughly 18% seen once. This sample was included in a study of T cells in Graves' hyperthyroidism and ophthalmopathy. Looked up from germline, CDR1 is LNHDA and CDR2 is SQIVND (reference sequence). The CDR3 spans 14 residues. V lost 3 bases and J 4 bases, leaving 12 bases between the germline ends.

The sequence was obtained from a woman between 40 and 50 years old with Graves' ophthalmopathy. The source material was blood. The genes are TRBV19 and TRBJ1-2; tentatively, D is TRBD1 (5 bases). Here the CDR3 reads CASSMVGATYGYTF. CDR3 DNA: TGTGCCAGTAGTATGGTCGGGGCAACCTATGGCTACACCTTC.